This TCR beta chain was retrieved from a study of beta chain features in type 1 diabetes. About the research overall: Analysis included over 90 million sorted cells drawn from all samples.

Sequenced material consisted of expressed TCRB transcripts (all of the isolated RNA was reverse transcribed). The protocol was immunoSEQ multiplex PCR, while the TCRdb copy is restricted to in-frame clones and leaves out a portion. Of 900,000 or so clones in the sample, roughly a sixth were seen once. The CDR3 totals 16 residues. The germline V gene has CDR1 SGHTA and CDR2 FQGNSA. Trimming removed 2 bases at V and 1 base at J, with 15 bases between. Note on this clone: The antigen is undetermined.

Study-wide results and caveats: VDJ junctions sequenced from type 1 diabetes patients showed fewer insertions and more deletions. Any HLA effect on TCRB rearrangement was left unresolved by small sub-analyses.

The sequence was collected from a woman between 18 and 29 years old in good health. The chain uses TRBV7-2 and TRBJ2-7, with D perhaps TRBD1 or TRBD2 (5 bases each). The sequenced sample was naive CD4+ T cells from blood. CDR3 DNA sequence: TGTGCCAGCAGCTTAACGGGGCTGACGTTATCCTACGAGCAGTACTTC. Its protein product is CASSLTGLTLSYEQYF.